This is a list of T cell receptor beta chains from one sample in a study of cytomegalovirus exposure and HLA in healthy donors. The assay was immunoSEQ multiplex PCR, and TCRdb's table has in-frame clones only and misses some. The sample shows 150,000 to 180,000 clones, roughly three quarters of them seen only once. Sequencing was carried out using PBMCs. These receptors originate from a man under 40 in good health and CMV-seropositive. The CDR3 runs from the conserved cysteine through the conserved F or W. Fields, in order: V gene, clone size, D gene, J gene, CDR3 DNA, CDR3 protein. The D gene is left open where the match is weak. A clone size is listed for some rows: how often the clone was seen (once, few, many), or a class if it is expanded.

V gene: TRBV2; clone size: NA; D gene: NA; J gene: TRBJ2-1; CDR3 DNA: TGTGCCAGCCGGGCTGGGGAGAGCTCCTACAATGAGCAGTTCTTC; CDR3 protein: CASRAGESSYNEQFF
V gene: TRBV19; clone size: NA; D gene: NA; J gene: TRBJ1-4; CDR3 DNA: TGTGCCAGTAGTATTTCAACTCGTGAAAAACTGTTTTTT; CDR3 protein: CASSISTREKLFF
V gene: TRBV6-5; clone size: NA; D gene: TRBD1; J gene: TRBJ1-1; CDR3 DNA: TGTGCCAGCAGTGACACAGGGGCGGGCACTGAAGCTTTCTTT; CDR3 protein: CASSDTGAGTEAFF
V gene: TRBV7-2; clone size: NA; D gene: TRBD1; J gene: TRBJ2-7; CDR3 DNA: TGTGCCAGCAGCGATCCGGGACAGGGGTACGAGCAGTACTTC; CDR3 protein: CASSDPGQGYEQYF
V gene: TRBV5-5; clone size: NA; D gene: TRBD1; J gene: TRBJ2-7; CDR3 DNA: TGTGCCAGCAGCCGGACAGGGCTTAGCTACGAGCAGTACTTC; CDR3 protein: CASSRTGLSYEQYF
V gene: TRBV5-1; clone size: NA; D gene: NA; J gene: TRBJ2-7; CDR3 DNA: TGCGCCAGCAGCCTTACCTACGAGCAGTACTTC; CDR3 protein: CASSLTYEQYF
V gene: TRBV15; clone size: NA; D gene: TRBD2; J gene: TRBJ2-7; CDR3 DNA: TGTGCCACCAGCAGAGTTGCGGCTAGCGGGAGGATTAGCTACGAGCAGTACTTC; CDR3 protein: CATSRVAASGRISYEQYF
V gene: TRBV18; clone size: once; D gene: NA; J gene: TRBJ2-3; CDR3 DNA: TGTGCCAGCTCGACCCAGGGGTTGGGATCAGATACGCAGTATTTT; CDR3 protein: CASSTQGLGSDTQYF
V gene: TRBV9; clone size: NA; D gene: NA; J gene: TRBJ1-3; CDR3 DNA: TGTGCCAGCACCCCAGCTGGGGGCGGGGGAAACACCATATATTTT; CDR3 protein: CASTPAGGGGNTIYF
V gene: TRBV7-9; clone size: NA; D gene: TRBD1; J gene: TRBJ2-7; CDR3 DNA: TGTGCCAGCAGCTGGGACAGGGGATACGAGCAGTACTTC; CDR3 protein: CASSWDRGYEQYF
V gene: TRBV12-5; clone size: few; D gene: TRBD2; J gene: TRBJ2-5; CDR3 DNA: TGTGCTAGTGGTTTGTCGGGAGGGGAGACCCAGTACTTC; CDR3 protein: CASGLSGGETQYF
V gene: TRBV6-5; clone size: NA; D gene: NA; J gene: TRBJ1-1; CDR3 DNA: TGTGCCAGCAGAATGACAGGCACTGAAGCTTTCTTT; CDR3 protein: CASRMTGTEAFF
V gene: TRBV6-1; clone size: NA; D gene: TRBD1; J gene: TRBJ2-7; CDR3 DNA: TGTGCCAGCAAACAGGACAGGGGGCTGTACGAGCAGTACTTC; CDR3 protein: CASKQDRGLYEQYF
V gene: TRBV13; clone size: NA; D gene: NA; J gene: TRBJ1-1; CDR3 DNA: TGTGCCAGCAGCTTATATGAACAGGCGATTATGAACACTGAAGCTTTCTTT; CDR3 protein: CASSLYEQAIMNTEAFF
V gene: TRBV5-6; clone size: NA; D gene: TRBD2; J gene: TRBJ2-7; CDR3 DNA: TGTGCCAGCAGCTTTCCTCTGACGGGACTAGCGGGAGGGCCCGAAGAGCAGTACTTC; CDR3 protein: CASSFPLTGLAGGPEEQYF
V gene: TRBV4-2; clone size: NA; D gene: NA; J gene: TRBJ1-1; CDR3 DNA: TGTGCCAGCAGCCACATCACAGGGAACACTGAAGCTTTCTTT; CDR3 protein: CASSHITGNTEAFF
V gene: TRBV28; clone size: many; D gene: NA; J gene: TRBJ1-3; CDR3 DNA: TGTGCCAGCAGCTCGGGGGGCCTAAGCTCTGGAAACACCATATATTTT; CDR3 protein: CASSSGGLSSGNTIYF
V gene: TRBV4-2; clone size: NA; D gene: TRBD2; J gene: TRBJ2-3; CDR3 DNA: TGTGCCAGCAGCCAAAGGACTAGCGGGGGGGCCTCGAGCACAGATACGCAGTATTTT; CDR3 protein: CASSQRTSGGASSTDTQYF
V gene: TRBV6-1; clone size: NA; D gene: NA; J gene: TRBJ1-5; CDR3 DNA: TGTGCCAGCAGACCGGTCCATAGCAATCAGCCCCAGCATTTT; CDR3 protein: CASRPVHSNQPQHF
V gene: TRBV6-6; clone size: NA; D gene: NA; J gene: TRBJ1-5; CDR3 DNA: TGTGCCAGCAGTTACCCCCCAGGAGGAGTAGGCCAGCCCCAGCATTTT; CDR3 protein: CASSYPPGGVGQPQHF
V gene: TRBV10-3; clone size: few; D gene: TRBD1; J gene: TRBJ1-4; CDR3 DNA: TGTGCCATCAGGACAGGGGACGAAAAACTGTTTTTT; CDR3 protein: CAIRTGDEKLFF
V gene: TRBV18; clone size: few; D gene: TRBD2; J gene: TRBJ2-1; CDR3 DNA: TGTGCCAGCTCCCGGGGACTAGCGGGGGTATATGAGCAGTTCTTC; CDR3 protein: CASSRGLAGVYEQFF
V gene: TRBV6-1; clone size: NA; D gene: NA; J gene: TRBJ2-1; CDR3 DNA: TGTGCCAGCAGTGGAACTAGAATCTCTGCTGACAATGAGCAGTTCTTC; CDR3 protein: CASSGTRISADNEQFF
V gene: TRBV6-1; clone size: NA; D gene: TRBD2; J gene: TRBJ2-7; CDR3 DNA: TGTGCCAGCAGTGAACCGCGGGGGTGGGCCTACGAGCAGTACTTC; CDR3 protein: CASSEPRGWAYEQYF
V gene: TRBV6-5; clone size: NA; D gene: NA; J gene: TRBJ2-7; CDR3 DNA: TGTGCCAGCAGTTACTCGCTCAGGGGTTACGAGCAGTACTTC; CDR3 protein: CASSYSLRGYEQYF
V gene: TRBV7-3; clone size: NA; D gene: TRBD1; J gene: TRBJ2-5; CDR3 DNA: TGTGCCAGCAGTTTAGCAGGGGGCAGAGAGACCCAGTACTTC; CDR3 protein: CASSLAGGRETQYF
V gene: TRBV27; clone size: NA; D gene: TRBD1; J gene: TRBJ1-1; CDR3 DNA: TGTGCCAGCAGGAGGGACAGGCTCTCGAACACTGAAGCTTTCTTT; CDR3 protein: CASRRDRLSNTEAFF
V gene: TRBV21-1; clone size: NA; D gene: NA; J gene: TRBJ2-1; CDR3 DNA: TGTGCCAGCAGCAAAGACCCGGGGGGGATATACAATGAGCAGTTCTTC; CDR3 protein: CASSKDPGGIYNEQFF
V gene: TRBV28; clone size: few; D gene: NA; J gene: TRBJ1-5; CDR3 DNA: TGTGCCAGCGTTTCAGGAGGACAGCCCCAGCATTTT; CDR3 protein: CASVSGGQPQHF
V gene: TRBV28; clone size: NA; D gene: NA; J gene: TRBJ2-7; CDR3 DNA: TGTGCCAGCAGTCCTTCGGCGGGGTTGTCCGAGCAGTACTTC; CDR3 protein: CASSPSAGLSEQYF
V gene: TRBV19; clone size: NA; D gene: NA; J gene: TRBJ2-5; CDR3 DNA: TGTGCCAGTAGTATGCAGGGTCAAGAGACCCAGTACTTC; CDR3 protein: CASSMQGQETQYF
V gene: TRBV5-6; clone size: NA; D gene: NA; J gene: TRBJ2-3; CDR3 DNA: TGTGCCAGCAGCTTGTCGCGGGCCGGCACAGATACGCAGTATTTT; CDR3 protein: CASSLSRAGTDTQYF
V gene: TRBV18; clone size: once; D gene: TRBD1; J gene: TRBJ1-4; CDR3 DNA: TGTGCCAGCTCAAGTGGACAGGGGCCGGGTGAAAAACTGTTTTTT; CDR3 protein: CASSSGQGPGEKLFF
V gene: TRBV27; clone size: once; D gene: NA; J gene: TRBJ2-3; CDR3 DNA: TGTGCCACCCAGGGGCGCGCAGATACGCAGTATTTT; CDR3 protein: CATQGRADTQYF
V gene: TRBV6-1; clone size: NA; D gene: TRBD1; J gene: TRBJ1-2; CDR3 DNA: TGTGCCAGCAGTGAGCTGCGGGACAGCCAAATCCGGGGCTATGGCTACACCTTC; CDR3 protein: CASSELRDSQIRGYGYTF
V gene: TRBV19; clone size: NA; D gene: TRBD1; J gene: TRBJ1-1; CDR3 DNA: TGTGCCAGTAGTAGATCGGGACAGGGGGATTTTGGAACTGAAGCTTTCTTT; CDR3 protein: CASSRSGQGDFGTEAFF
V gene: TRBV13; clone size: NA; D gene: TRBD1; J gene: TRBJ1-2; CDR3 DNA: TGTGCCAGCAGCTCCCGACAGGGGCACTATGGCTACACCTTC; CDR3 protein: CASSSRQGHYGYTF
V gene: TRBV19; clone size: NA; D gene: NA; J gene: TRBJ1-1; CDR3 DNA: TGTGCCAGTGTCCGAGGACAGCCGAACACTGAAGCTTTCTTT; CDR3 protein: CASVRGQPNTEAFF
V gene: TRBV5-3; clone size: once; D gene: NA; J gene: TRBJ1-3; CDR3 DNA: TGTGCCAGAAGCAACAACCGAGGAAACACCATATATTTT; CDR3 protein: CARSNNRGNTIYF
V gene: TRBV4-1; clone size: NA; D gene: TRBD2; J gene: TRBJ2-3; CDR3 DNA: TGCGCCAGCAGCCAAGAGGGCGGGGGGGCCTTGGATACGCAGTATTTT; CDR3 protein: CASSQEGGGALDTQYF
V gene: TRBV7-9; clone size: NA; D gene: NA; J gene: TRBJ2-1; CDR3 DNA: TGTGCCAGCAGTACGGGGACACTGACCTACAATGAGCAGTTCTTC; CDR3 protein: CASSTGTLTYNEQFF
V gene: TRBV28; clone size: NA; D gene: NA; J gene: TRBJ1-3; CDR3 DNA: TGTGCCAGCAGTTTATTTGCAGGGGCTGGAAACACCATATATTTT; CDR3 protein: CASSLFAGAGNTIYF
V gene: TRBV28; clone size: NA; D gene: TRBD2; J gene: TRBJ2-7; CDR3 DNA: TGTGCCAGCAGCCCGGACACCCCCGGGACTAGTTCGGCCCGATACGAGCAGTACTTC; CDR3 protein: CASSPDTPGTSSARYEQYF
V gene: TRBV6-1; clone size: NA; D gene: TRBD1; J gene: TRBJ1-4; CDR3 DNA: TGTGCCAGCAGCCCGGGACAGGGGCATGAAAAACTGTTTTTT; CDR3 protein: CASSPGQGHEKLFF
V gene: TRBV18; clone size: NA; D gene: TRBD1; J gene: TRBJ1-2; CDR3 DNA: TGTGCCAGCTCACCCGTTTTCGAAACAGGGGGCGTAAGTGGCTACACCTTC; CDR3 protein: CASSPVFETGGVSGYTF
V gene: TRBV30; clone size: NA; D gene: TRBD1; J gene: TRBJ2-1; CDR3 DNA: TGTGCCATAAGGGACAGGGGAGGGGGCAATGAGCAGTTCTTC; CDR3 protein: CAIRDRGGGNEQFF
V gene: TRBV4-1; clone size: NA; D gene: TRBD1; J gene: TRBJ1-1; CDR3 DNA: TGCGCCAGCAGCCTCGGTGGAGGGGGCTTTAACACTGAAGCTTTCTTT; CDR3 protein: CASSLGGGGFNTEAFF
V gene: TRBV10-3; clone size: NA; D gene: NA; J gene: TRBJ1-3; CDR3 DNA: TGTGCCATCAGACAGGGTTCTGGAAACACCATATATTTT; CDR3 protein: CAIRQGSGNTIYF
V gene: TRBV7-3; clone size: NA; D gene: TRBD1; J gene: TRBJ1-1; CDR3 DNA: TGTGCCAGCAGCTTATCCCCGGACAGGCCCAGGGAAGCTTTCTTT; CDR3 protein: CASSLSPDRPREAFF
V gene: TRBV30; clone size: NA; D gene: NA; J gene: TRBJ2-7; CDR3 DNA: TGTGCCTGGAGTCGCCCCCCACAACTAGGGCGCACCTACGAGCAGTACTTC; CDR3 protein: CAWSRPPQLGRTYEQYF
V gene: TRBV6-1; clone size: NA; D gene: TRBD1; J gene: TRBJ2-7; CDR3 DNA: TGTGCCAGCATCGCCGGGACAGGGGGCGATTACGAGCAGTACTTC; CDR3 protein: CASIAGTGGDYEQYF
V gene: TRBV9; clone size: NA; D gene: TRBD2; J gene: TRBJ2-7; CDR3 DNA: TGTGCCAGCAGCCTAGGACTAGAAAGAAAGGAGCAGTACTTC; CDR3 protein: CASSLGLERKEQYF